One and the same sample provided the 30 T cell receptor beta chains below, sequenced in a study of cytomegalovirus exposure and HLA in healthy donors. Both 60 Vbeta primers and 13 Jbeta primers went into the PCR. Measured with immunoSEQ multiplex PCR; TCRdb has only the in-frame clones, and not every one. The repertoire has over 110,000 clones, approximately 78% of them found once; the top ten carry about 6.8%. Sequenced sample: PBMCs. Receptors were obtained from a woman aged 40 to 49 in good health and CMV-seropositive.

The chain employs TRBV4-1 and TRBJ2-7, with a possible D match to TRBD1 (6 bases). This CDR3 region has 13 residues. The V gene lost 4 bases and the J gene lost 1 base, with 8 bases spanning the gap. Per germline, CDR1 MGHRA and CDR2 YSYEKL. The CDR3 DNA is TGCGCCAGCAGCCCGGGACAATCCTACGAGCAGTACTTC. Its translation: CASSPGQSYEQYF.

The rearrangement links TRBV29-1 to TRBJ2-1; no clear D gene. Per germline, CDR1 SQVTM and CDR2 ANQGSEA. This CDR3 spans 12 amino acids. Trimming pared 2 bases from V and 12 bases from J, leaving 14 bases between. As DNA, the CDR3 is TGCAGCGTTGAAAGGTCTGGGCCCGTGCAGTTCTTC. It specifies CSVERSGPVQFF.

The CDR3 DNA follows: TGTGCCAGCAGAAGGACAGGACTCGAGCAGTACTTC. This gives the protein CASRRTGLEQYF. The chain uses TRBV2 and TRBJ2-7; TRBD1 agrees at 7 bases. Losses at the gene ends were 6 bases for V and 6 bases for J; bases not matched to a gene: 5. The CDR3 contains 12 residues. Germline CDR1 is SNHLY and CDR2 is FYNNEI.

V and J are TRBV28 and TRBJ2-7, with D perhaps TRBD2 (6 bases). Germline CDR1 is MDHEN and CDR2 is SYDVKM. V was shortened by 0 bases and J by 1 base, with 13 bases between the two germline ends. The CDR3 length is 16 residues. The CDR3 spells CASSLWGGMGSYEQYF. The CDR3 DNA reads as TGTGCCAGCAGTTTATGGGGCGGGATGGGGTCCTACGAGCAGTACTTC.

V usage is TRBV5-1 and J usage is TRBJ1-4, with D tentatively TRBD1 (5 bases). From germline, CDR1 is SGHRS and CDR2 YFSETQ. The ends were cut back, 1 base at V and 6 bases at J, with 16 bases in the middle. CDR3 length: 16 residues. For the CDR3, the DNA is TGCGCCAGCAGCTTGTTCGCGGGGCCGGAGGATGAAAAACTGTTTTTT. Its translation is CASSLFAGPEDEKLFF.

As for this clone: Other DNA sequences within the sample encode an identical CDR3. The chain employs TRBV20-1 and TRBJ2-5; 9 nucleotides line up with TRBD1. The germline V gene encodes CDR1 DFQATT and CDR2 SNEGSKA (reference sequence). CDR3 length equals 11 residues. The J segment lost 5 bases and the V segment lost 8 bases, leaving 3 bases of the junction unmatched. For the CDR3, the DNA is TGCAGTACCGGACAGGGGGAGACCCAGTACTTC. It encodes CSTGQGETQYF.

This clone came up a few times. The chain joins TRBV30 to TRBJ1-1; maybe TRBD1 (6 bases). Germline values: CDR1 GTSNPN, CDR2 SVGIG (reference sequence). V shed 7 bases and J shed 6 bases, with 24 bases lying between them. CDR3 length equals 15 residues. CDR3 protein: CASAPKLGGSPEAFF. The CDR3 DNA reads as TGTGCCTCGGCTCCTAAGTTAGGGGGATCTCCTGAAGCTTTCTTT.

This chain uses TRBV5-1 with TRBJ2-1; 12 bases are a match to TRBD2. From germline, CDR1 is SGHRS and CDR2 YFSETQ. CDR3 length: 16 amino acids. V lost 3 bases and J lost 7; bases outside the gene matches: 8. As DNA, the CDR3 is TGCGCCAGCAGCTCCGGGACTAGCGGGTTTAATAATGAGCAGTTCTTC. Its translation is CASSSGTSGFNNEQFF. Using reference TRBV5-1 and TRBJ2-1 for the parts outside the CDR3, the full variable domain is KAGVTQTPRYLIKTRGQQVTLSCSPISGHRSVSWYQQTPGQGLQFLFEYFSETQRNKGNFPGRFSGRQFSNSRSEMNVSTLELGDSALYLCASSSGTSGFNNEQFFGPGTRLTVL.

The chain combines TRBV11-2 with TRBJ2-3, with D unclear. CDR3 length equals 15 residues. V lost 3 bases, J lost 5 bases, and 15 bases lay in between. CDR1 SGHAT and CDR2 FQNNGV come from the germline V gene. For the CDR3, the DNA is TGTGCCAGCAGCTTCGGGTCTCCGGCCAGAGATACGCAGTATTTT. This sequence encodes CASSFGSPARDTQYF.

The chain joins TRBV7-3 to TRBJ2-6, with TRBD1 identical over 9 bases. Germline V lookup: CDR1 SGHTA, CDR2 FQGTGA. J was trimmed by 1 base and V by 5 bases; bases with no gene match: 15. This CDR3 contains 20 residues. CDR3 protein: CASSQRGGGQGGSGANVLTF. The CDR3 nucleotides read TGTGCCAGCAGCCAGAGAGGGGGGGGACAGGGTGGTTCTGGGGCCAACGTCCTGACTTTC.

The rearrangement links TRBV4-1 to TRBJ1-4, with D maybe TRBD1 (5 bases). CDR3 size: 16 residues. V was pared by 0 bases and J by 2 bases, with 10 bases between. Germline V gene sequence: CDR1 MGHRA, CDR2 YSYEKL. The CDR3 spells CASSQDSRATNEKLFF. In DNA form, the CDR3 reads TGCGCCAGCAGCCAAGATTCCAGGGCCACTAATGAAAAACTGTTTTTT.

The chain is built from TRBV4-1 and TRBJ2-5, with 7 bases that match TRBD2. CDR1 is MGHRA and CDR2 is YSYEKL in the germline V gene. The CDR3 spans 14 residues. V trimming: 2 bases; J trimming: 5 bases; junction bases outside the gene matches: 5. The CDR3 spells CASSQLAVGETQYF. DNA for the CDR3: TGCGCCAGCAGCCAACTAGCGGTTGGGGAGACCCAGTACTTC.

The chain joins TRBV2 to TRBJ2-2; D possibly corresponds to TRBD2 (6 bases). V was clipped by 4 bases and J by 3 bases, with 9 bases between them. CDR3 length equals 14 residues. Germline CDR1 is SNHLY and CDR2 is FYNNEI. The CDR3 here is CASSVERDTGELFF. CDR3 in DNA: TGTGCCAGCAGTGTGGAGCGGGACACCGGGGAGCTGTTTTTT.

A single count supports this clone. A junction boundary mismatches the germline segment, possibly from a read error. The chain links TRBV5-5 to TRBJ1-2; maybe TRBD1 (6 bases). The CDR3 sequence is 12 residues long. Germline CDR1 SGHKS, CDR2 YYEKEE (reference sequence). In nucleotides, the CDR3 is TGTGCCAGCAGCTCTGCCTCTGACAGGACACATTTC. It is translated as CASSSASDRTHF.

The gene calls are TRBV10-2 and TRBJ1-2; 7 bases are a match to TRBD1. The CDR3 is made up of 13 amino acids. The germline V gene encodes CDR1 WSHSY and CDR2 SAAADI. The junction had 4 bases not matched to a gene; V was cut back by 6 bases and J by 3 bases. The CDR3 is CASRPTGDYGYTF. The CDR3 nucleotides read TGCGCCAGCAGACCCACAGGGGACTATGGCTACACCTTC.

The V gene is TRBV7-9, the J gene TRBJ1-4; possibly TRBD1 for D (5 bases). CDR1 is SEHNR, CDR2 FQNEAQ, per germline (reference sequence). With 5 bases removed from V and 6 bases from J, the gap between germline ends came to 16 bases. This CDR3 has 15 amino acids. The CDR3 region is CASSRGQGFDEKLFF. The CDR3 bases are TGTGCCAGCAGCCGTGGACAAGGGTTTGATGAAAAACTGTTTTTT.

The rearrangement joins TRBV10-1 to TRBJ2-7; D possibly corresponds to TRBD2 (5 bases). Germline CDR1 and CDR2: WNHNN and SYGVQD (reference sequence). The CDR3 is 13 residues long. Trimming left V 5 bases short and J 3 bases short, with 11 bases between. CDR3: CASSSGSNYEQYF. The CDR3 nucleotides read TGCGCCAGCAGTAGCGGATCTAACTACGAGCAGTACTTC.

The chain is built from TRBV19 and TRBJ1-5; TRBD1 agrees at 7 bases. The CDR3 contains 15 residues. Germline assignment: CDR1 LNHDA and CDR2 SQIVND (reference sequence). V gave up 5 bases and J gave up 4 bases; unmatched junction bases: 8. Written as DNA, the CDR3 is TGTGCCAGTAGTCTAGGGGGCCGGTGGAATCAGCCCCAGCATTTT. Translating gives CASSLGGRWNQPQHF.

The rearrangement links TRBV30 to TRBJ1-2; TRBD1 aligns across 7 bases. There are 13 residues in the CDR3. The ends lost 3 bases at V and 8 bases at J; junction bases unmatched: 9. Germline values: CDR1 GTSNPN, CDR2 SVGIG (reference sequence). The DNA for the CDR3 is TGTGCCTGGAGCGCACAGGGGATTGGAGGCTACACCTTC. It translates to CAWSAQGIGGYTF.

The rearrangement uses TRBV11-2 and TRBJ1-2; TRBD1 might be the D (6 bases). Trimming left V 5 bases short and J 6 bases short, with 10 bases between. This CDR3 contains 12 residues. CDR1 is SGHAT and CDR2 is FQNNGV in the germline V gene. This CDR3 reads CASSKEGDGYTF. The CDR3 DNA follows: TGTGCCAGCAGCAAAGAGGGGGATGGCTACACCTTC. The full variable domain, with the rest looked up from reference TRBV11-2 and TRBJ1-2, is EAGVAQSPRYKIIEKRQSVAFWCNPISGHATLYWYQQILGQGPKLLIQFQNNGVVDDSQLPKDRFSAERLKGVDSTLKIQPAKLEDSAVYLCASSKEGDGYTFGSGTRLTVV.

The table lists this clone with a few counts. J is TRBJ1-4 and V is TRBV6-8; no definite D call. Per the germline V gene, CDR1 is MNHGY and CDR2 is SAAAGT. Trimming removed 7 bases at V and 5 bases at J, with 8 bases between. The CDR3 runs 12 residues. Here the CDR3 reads CASNRLNEKLFF. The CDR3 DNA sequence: TGTGCCAGCAACAGATTGAATGAAAAACTGTTTTTT.

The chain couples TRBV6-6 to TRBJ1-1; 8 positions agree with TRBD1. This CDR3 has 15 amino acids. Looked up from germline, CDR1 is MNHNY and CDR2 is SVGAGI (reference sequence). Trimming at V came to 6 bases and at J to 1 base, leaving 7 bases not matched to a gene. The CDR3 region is CASSSRQGTNTEAFF. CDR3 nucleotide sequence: TGTGCCAGCAGCAGCCGACAGGGGACGAACACTGAAGCTTTCTTT.

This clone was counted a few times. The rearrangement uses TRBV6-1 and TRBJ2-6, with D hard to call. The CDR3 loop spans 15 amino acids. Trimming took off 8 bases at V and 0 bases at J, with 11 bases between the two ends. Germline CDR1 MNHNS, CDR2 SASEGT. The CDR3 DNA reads TGTGCCAGCCAACAGACGGCCTCTGGGGCCAACGTCCTGACTTTC. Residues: CASQQTASGANVLTF.

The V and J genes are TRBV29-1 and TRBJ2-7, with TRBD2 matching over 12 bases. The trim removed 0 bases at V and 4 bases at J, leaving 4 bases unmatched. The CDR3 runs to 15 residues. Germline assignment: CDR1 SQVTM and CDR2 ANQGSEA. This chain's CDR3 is CSVEETSGSRYEQYF. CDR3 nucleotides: TGCAGCGTTGAAGAGACTAGCGGGAGTAGGTACGAGCAGTACTTC.

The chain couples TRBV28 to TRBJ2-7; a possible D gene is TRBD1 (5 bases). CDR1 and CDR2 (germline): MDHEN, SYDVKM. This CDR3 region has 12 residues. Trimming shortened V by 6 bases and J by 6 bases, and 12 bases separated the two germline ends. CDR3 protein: CASSHGHLEQYF. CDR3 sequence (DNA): TGTGCCAGCAGCCATGGACACCTCGAGCAGTACTTC.

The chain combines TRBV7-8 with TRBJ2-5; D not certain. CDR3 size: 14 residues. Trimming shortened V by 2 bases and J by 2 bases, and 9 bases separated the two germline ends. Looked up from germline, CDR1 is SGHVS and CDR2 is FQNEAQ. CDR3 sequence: CASSLTSMQETQYF. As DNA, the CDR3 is TGTGCCAGCAGCTTAACGAGCATGCAAGAGACCCAGTACTTC. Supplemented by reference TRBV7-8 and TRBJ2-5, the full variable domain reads GAGVSQSPRYKVAKRGQDVALRCDPISGHVSLFWYQQALGQGPEFLTYFQNEAQLDKSGLPSDRFFAERPEGSVSTLKIQRTQQEDSAVYLCASSLTSMQETQYFGPGTRLLVL.

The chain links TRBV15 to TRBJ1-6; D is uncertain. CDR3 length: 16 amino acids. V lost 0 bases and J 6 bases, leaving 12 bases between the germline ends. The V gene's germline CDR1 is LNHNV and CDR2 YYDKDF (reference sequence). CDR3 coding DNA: TGTGCCACCAGCAGAGATTTCACAGCATTTAATTCACCCCTCCACTTT. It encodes CATSRDFTAFNSPLHF.

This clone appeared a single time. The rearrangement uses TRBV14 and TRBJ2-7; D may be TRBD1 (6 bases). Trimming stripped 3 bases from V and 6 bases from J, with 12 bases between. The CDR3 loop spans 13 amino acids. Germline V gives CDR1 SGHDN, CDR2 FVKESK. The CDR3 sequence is CASSHGQLGEQYF. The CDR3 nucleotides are TGTGCCAGCAGCCACGGACAGCTGGGCGAGCAGTACTTC.

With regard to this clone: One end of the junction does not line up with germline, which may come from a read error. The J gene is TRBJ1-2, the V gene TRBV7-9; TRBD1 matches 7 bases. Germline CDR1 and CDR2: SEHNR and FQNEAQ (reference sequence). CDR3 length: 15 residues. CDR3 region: CSSSHPPGGSHGYTF. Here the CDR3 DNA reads TGTTCCAGCAGCCACCCCCCAGGGGGGAGCCATGGCTACACCTTC.

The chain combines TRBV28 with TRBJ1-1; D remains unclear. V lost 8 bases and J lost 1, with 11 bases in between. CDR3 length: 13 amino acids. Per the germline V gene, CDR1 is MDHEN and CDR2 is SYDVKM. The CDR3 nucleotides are TGTGCCAGCGGTGCGCCCGCGAACACTGAAGCTTTCTTT. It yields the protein CASGAPANTEAFF.